This T cell receptor (beta chain) was sequenced in a study of T-cell memory formation after mild COVID-19. Study-wide points: Clones that contracted from day 15 to 85 had balanced CD4/CD8; later expanders were CD4+ biased.

This clonotype was seen only a few times. Antigen unknown. CDR1 and CDR2 from the germline V gene are SGHTA and FQGTGA. This CDR3 region has 19 residues. Unmatched junction bases numbered 13, after V lost 4 bases and J lost 1 base. In TCRdb, the 5' RACE reads were re-called with MiXCR into one record per CDR3 protein. The sample yields nearly 110,000 distinct CDR3 sequences, approximately 15% seen once. What was sequenced was PBMCs or a T cell subset sorted from them (not recorded which). The chain recombines TRBV7-3 with TRBJ1-5; 10 nucleotides match TRBD1. The source of this sequence is an adult woman who had mild COVID-19 (a few samples of this study predate the infection). Cell type and time point are not known. The CDR3 coding sequence is TGTGCCAGCAGCTCGCCCCTGGGACAGGGGTACAACAGCAATCAGCCCCAGCATTTT. The encoded protein is CASSSPLGQGYNSNQPQHF.